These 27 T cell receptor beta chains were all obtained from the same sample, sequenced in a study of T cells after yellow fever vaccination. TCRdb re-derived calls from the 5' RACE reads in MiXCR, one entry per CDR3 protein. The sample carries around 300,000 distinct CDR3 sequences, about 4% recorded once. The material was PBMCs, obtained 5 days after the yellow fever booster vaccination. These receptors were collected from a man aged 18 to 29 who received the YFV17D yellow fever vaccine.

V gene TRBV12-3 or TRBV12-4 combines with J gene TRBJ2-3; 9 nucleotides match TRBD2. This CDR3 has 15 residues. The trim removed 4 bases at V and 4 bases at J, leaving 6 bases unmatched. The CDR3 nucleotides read TGTGCCAGCAGTTCCCAATTAGCGGGGGCAGATACGCAGTATTTT. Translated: CASSSQLAGADTQYF.

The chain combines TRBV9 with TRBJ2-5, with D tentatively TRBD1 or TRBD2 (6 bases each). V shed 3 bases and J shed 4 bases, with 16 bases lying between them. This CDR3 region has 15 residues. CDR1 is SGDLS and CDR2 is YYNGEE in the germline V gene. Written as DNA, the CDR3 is TGTGCCAGCAGCGCCTCGAGGGGGGCTGGAGAGACCCAGTACTTC. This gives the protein CASSASRGAGETQYF. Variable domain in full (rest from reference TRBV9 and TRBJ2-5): DSGVTQTPKHLITATGQRVTLRCSPRSGDLSVYWYQQSLDQGLQFLIQYYNGEERAKGNILERFSAQQFPDLHSELNLSSLELGDSALYFCASSASRGAGETQYFGPGTRLLVL.

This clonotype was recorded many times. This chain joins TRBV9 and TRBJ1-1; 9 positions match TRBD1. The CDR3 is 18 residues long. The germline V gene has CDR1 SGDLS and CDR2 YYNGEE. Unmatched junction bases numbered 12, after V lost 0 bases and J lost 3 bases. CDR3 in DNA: TGTGCCAGCAGCGTAGGCCACAGGGGGCCCCAGTCGGACACTGAAGCTTTCTTT. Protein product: CASSVGHRGPQSDTEAFF. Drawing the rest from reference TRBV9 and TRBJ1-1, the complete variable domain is DSGVTQTPKHLITATGQRVTLRCSPRSGDLSVYWYQQSLDQGLQFLIQYYNGEERAKGNILERFSAQQFPDLHSELNLSSLELGDSALYFCASSVGHRGPQSDTEAFFGQGTRLTVV.

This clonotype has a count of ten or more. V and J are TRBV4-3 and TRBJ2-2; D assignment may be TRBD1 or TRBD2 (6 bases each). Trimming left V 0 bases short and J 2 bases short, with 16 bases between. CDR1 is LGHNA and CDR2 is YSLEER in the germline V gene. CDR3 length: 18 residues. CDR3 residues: CASSQESPWGANTGELFF. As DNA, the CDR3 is TGCGCCAGCAGCCAAGAGAGTCCCTGGGGGGCCAACACCGGGGAGCTGTTTTTT.

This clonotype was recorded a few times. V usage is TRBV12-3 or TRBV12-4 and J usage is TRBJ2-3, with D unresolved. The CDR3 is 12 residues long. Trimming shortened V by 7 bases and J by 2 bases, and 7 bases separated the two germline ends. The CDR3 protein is CASTAPTDTQYF. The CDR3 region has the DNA TGTGCCAGCACCGCCCCCACAGATACGCAGTATTTT.

As DNA, the CDR3 is TGTGCCAGCAGCTTGGCTCCATCTAGCACAGATACGCAGTATTTT. Its translation: CASSLAPSSTDTQYF. The chain employs TRBV5-4 and TRBJ2-3; D unclear. The length of the CDR3 is 15 residues. Trimming pared 0 bases from V and 0 bases from J, leaving 8 bases between. From germline, CDR1 is SGHNT and CDR2 YYREEE (reference sequence).

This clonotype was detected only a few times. The chain's CDR3 is CASSYSSGLAKNIQYF. Written as DNA, the CDR3 is TGTGCCAGCAGTTACTCCTCCGGGTTGGCCAAAAACATTCAGTACTTC. The V call is TRBV6-6, the J call TRBJ2-4; no clear D gene. V lost 0 bases and J 1 base, leaving 10 bases between the germline ends. Per the germline V gene, CDR1 is MNHNY and CDR2 is SVGAGI (reference sequence). The length of the CDR3 is 16 residues.

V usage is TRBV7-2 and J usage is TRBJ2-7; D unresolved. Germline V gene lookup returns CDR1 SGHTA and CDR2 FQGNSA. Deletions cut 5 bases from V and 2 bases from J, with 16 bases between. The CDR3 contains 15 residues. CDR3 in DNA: TGTGCCAGCAGCCCAGCCCCCCGGAAAACCTACGAGCAGTACGTC. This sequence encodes CASSPAPRKTYEQYV.

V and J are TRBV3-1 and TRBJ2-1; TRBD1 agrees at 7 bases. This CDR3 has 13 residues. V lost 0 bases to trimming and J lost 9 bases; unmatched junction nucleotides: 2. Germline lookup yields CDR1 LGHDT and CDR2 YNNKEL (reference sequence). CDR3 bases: TGTGCCAGCAGCCAAGAAGGGGGCGGTGAGCAGTTCTTC. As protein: CASSQEGGGEQFF.

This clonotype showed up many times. The CDR3 here is CSVEKSAKFYEQYF. CDR3 sequence (DNA): TGCAGCGTTGAGAAGTCAGCGAAATTCTACGAGCAGTACTTC. This sequence joins TRBV29-1 and TRBJ2-7, with unresolved D. CDR1 is SQVTM, CDR2 ANQGSEA, per germline. The length of the CDR3 is 14 residues. With 3 bases removed from V and 3 bases from J, the gap between germline ends came to 15 bases.

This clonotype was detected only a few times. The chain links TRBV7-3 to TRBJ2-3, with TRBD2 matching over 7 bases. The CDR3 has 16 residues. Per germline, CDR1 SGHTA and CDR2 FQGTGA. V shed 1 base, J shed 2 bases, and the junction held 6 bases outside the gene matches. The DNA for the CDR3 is TGTGCCAGCAGCTTAAGCAGCGGGACTAACACAGATACGCAGTATTTT. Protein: CASSLSSGTNTDTQYF.

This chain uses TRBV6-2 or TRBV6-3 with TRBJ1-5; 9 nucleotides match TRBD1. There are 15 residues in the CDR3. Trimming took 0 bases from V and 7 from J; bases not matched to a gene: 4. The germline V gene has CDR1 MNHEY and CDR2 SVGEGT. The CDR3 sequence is CASSYSTGGMQPQHF. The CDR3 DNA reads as TGTGCCAGCAGTTACTCCACAGGGGGCATGCAGCCCCAGCATTTT.

CDR3 in DNA: TGTGCCAGCAGCGTAGACTGGGAAGAGACCCAGTACTTC. Residues: CASSVDWEETQYF. The chain uses TRBV9 and TRBJ2-5; D is ambiguous. The CDR3 totals 13 residues. V lost 0 bases to trimming and J lost 3 bases, with 6 bases between them. Germline CDR1 SGDLS, CDR2 YYNGEE. The whole variable domain, remainder taken from reference TRBV9 and TRBJ2-5, is DSGVTQTPKHLITATGQRVTLRCSPRSGDLSVYWYQQSLDQGLQFLIQYYNGEERAKGNILERFSAQQFPDLHSELNLSSLELGDSALYFCASSVDWEETQYFGPGTRLLVL.

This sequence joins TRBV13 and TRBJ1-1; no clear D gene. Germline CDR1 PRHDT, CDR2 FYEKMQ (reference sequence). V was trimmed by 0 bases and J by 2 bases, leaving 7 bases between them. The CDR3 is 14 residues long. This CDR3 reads CASSLGRRNTEAFF. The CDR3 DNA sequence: TGTGCCAGCAGCTTAGGGAGGAGAAACACTGAAGCTTTCTTT. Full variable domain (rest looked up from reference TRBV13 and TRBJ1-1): AAGVIQSPRHLIKEKRETATLKCYPIPRHDTVYWYQQGPGQDPQFLISFYEKMQSDKGSIPDRFSAQQFSDYHSELNMSSLELGDSALYFCASSLGRRNTEAFFGQGTRLTVV.

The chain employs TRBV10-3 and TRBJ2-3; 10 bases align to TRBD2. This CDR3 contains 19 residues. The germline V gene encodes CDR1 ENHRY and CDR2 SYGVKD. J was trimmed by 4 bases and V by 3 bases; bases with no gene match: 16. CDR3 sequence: CAISDRLAGAGGPADTQYF. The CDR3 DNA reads TGTGCCATCAGTGACCGACTCGCGGGAGCGGGGGGGCCCGCAGATACGCAGTATTTT.

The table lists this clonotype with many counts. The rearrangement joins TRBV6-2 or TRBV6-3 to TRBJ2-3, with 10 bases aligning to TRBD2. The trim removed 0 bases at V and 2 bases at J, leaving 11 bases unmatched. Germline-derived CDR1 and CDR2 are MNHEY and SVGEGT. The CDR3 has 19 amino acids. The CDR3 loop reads CASSYSLTTSGRLTDTQYF. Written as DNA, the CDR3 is TGTGCCAGCAGTTACTCCCTTACGACTAGCGGGCGCCTCACAGATACGCAGTATTTT.

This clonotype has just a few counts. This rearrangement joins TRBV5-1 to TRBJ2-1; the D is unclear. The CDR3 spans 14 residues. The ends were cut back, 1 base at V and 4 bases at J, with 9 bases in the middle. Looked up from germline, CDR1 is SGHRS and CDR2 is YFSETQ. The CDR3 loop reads CASSLNLGYNEQFF. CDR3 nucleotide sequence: TGCGCCAGCAGCTTGAATCTCGGTTACAATGAGCAGTTCTTC.

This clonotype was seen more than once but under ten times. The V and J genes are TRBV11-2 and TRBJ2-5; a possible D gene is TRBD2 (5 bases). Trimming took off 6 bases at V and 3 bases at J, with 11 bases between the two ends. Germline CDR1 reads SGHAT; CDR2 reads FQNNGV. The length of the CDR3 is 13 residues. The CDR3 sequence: CASRVPGKETQYF. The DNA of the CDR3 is TGTGCCAGCAGGGTGCCCGGGAAAGAGACCCAGTACTTC. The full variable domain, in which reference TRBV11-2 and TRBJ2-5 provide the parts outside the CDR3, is EAGVAQSPRYKIIEKRQSVAFWCNPISGHATLYWYQQILGQGPKLLIQFQNNGVVDDSQLPKDRFSAERLKGVDSTLKIQPAKLEDSAVYLCASRVPGKETQYFGPGTRLLVL.

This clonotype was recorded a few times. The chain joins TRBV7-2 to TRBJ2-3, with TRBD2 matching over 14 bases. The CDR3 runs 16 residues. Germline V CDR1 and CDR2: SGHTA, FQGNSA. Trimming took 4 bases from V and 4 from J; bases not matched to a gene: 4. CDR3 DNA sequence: TGTGCCAGCAGCTCCCAGACTAGCGGGGGGGCAGATACGCAGTATTTT. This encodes CASSSQTSGGADTQYF. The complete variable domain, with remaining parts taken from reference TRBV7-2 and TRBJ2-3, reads GAGVSQSPSNKVTEKGKDVELRCDPISGHTALYWYRQSLGQGLEFLIYFQGNSAPDKSGLPSDRFSAERTGGSVSTLTIQRTQQEDSAVYLCASSSQTSGGADTQYFGPGTRLTVL.

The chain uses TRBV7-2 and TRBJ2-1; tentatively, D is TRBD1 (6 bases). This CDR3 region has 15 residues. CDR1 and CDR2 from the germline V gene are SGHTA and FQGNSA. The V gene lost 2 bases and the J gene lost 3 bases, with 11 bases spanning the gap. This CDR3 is CASSLIGGGYNEQFF. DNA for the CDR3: TGTGCCAGCAGCTTAATAGGGGGTGGCTACAATGAGCAGTTCTTC.

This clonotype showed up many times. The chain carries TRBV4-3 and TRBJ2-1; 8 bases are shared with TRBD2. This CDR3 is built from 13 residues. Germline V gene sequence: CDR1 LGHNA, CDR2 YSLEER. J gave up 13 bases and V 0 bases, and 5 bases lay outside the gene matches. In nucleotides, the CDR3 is TGCGCCAGCAGCCAAGATCTGGGACTAGATCAGTTCTTC. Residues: CASSQDLGLDQFF.

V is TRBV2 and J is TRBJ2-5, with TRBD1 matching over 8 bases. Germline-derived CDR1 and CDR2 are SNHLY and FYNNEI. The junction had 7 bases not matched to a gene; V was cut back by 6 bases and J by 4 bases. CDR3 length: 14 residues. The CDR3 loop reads CASRTGTGGETQYF. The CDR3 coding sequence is TGTGCCAGCAGGACCGGGACAGGAGGAGAGACCCAGTACTTC.

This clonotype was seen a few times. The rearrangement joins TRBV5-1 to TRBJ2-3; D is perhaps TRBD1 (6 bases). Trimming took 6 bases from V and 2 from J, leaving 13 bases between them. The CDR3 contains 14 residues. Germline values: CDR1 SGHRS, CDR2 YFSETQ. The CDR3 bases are TGCGCCAGCACGAGGAACAGGGCCACAGATACGCAGTATTTT. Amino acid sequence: CASTRNRATDTQYF.

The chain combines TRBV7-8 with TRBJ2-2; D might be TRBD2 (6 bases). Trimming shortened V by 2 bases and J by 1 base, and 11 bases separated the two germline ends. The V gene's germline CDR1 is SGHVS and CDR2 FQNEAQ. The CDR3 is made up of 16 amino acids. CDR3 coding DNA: TGTGCCAGCAGCTTACGAAACGGGGGGAACACCGGGGAGCTGTTTTTT. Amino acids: CASSLRNGGNTGELFF.

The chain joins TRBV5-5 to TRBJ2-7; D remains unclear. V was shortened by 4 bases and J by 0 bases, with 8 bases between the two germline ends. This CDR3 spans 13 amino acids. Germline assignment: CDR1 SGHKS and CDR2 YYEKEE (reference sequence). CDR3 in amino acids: CASSAWSSYEQYF. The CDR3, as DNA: TGTGCCAGCAGCGCCTGGAGCTCCTACGAGCAGTACTTC.

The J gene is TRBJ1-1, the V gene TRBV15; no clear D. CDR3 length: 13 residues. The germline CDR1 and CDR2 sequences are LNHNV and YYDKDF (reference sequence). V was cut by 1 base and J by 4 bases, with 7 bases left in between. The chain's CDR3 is CATSRGGPTEAFF. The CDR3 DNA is TGTGCCACCAGCAGAGGTGGTCCCACTGAAGCTTTCTTT. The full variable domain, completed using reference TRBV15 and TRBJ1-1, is DAMVIQNPRYQVTQFGKPVTLSCSQTLNHNVMYWYQQKSSQAPKLLFHYYDKDFNNEADTPDNFQSRRPNTSFCFLDIRSPGLGDTAMYLCATSRGGPTEAFFGQGTRLTVV.

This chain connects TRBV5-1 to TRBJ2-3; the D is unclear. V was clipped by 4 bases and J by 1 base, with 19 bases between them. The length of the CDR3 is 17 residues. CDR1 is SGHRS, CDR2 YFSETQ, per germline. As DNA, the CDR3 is TGCGCCAGCAGCCCTCCGCGAGTTGGAGTCGGCACAGATACGCAGTATTTT. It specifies CASSPPRVGVGTDTQYF.